The 5 T cell receptor beta chains listed next were all sequenced from one sample in a study of a mutant IDH1 vaccine in newly diagnosed glioma. The sample's time point: week 5, during vaccination. Vaccination used 300 ug of mutant IDH1 20-mer peptide per dose, with topical imiquimod. These receptors have no identified antigens. Clones were read by immunoSEQ multiplex PCR, and TCRdb kept only the in-frame ones, dropping some. The sample consists of some 29,000 clones, 75% to 90% of them appearing once. The source material was peripheral blood mononuclear cells (PBMCs), sampled from a glioma patient whose treatment included an IDH1 peptide vaccine. The receptors stem from a woman aged 40 to 55 with glioma. Some clones in this sample may be carry-over from other donors' samples.

A few counts support this clone. The chain combines TRBV7-2 with TRBJ2-1, with 9 bases that match TRBD2. J lost 3 bases, V lost 5 bases, and 8 bases had no gene match. Germline V gene sequence: CDR1 SGHTA, CDR2 FQGNSA. The CDR3 is made up of 16 amino acids. In DNA, the CDR3 is TGTGCCAGCAGCCTGAACGCGGGGGGGCGCTACAATGAGCAGTTCTTC. Translation gives CASSLNAGGRYNEQFF. The full variable domain, rest sourced from reference TRBV7-2 and TRBJ2-1, is GAGVSQSPSNKVTEKGKDVELRCDPISGHTALYWYRQSLGQGLEFLIYFQGNSAPDKSGLPSDRFSAERTGGSVSTLTIQRTQQEDSAVYLCASSLNAGGRYNEQFFGPGTRLTVL.

The CDR3 loop reads CASSLGRQAPNKLFF. CDR3 bases: TGTGCCAGCAGCTTAGGGCGGCAGGCCCCTAATAAACTGTTTTTT. The chain combines TRBV7-2 with TRBJ1-4; D gene unclear. The CDR3 totals 15 residues. Trimming took 1 base from V and 11 from J, leaving 17 bases between them. The germline gives CDR1 SGHTA, CDR2 FQGNSA.

V is TRBV19 and J is TRBJ1-1; the match to TRBD1 covers 7 bases. CDR3 length equals 14 residues. V lost 1 base to trimming and J lost 4 bases; unmatched junction nucleotides: 3. Germline V gene lookup returns CDR1 LNHDA and CDR2 SQIVND (reference sequence). CDR3 nucleotide sequence: TGTGCCAGTAGTATAGGGACAGGCTTCACTGAAGCTTTCTTT. It is translated as CASSIGTGFTEAFF.

This chain uses TRBV7-2 with TRBJ2-3; TRBD1 agrees at 9 bases. V was clipped by 5 bases and J by 2 bases; unmatched bases: 5. The CDR3 runs 15 residues. Germline V gene data show CDR1 as SGHTA and CDR2 as FQGNSA. The CDR3 nucleotides are TGTGCCAGCAGCGCCGGGACAGGGTACACAGATACGCAGTATTTT. Amino acid sequence: CASSAGTGYTDTQYF.

The J gene is TRBJ1-2, the V gene TRBV4-1; 10 bases align to TRBD1. Germline trimming cut 3 bases from V and 2 bases from J; bases unmatched to any gene: 9. This CDR3 region has 17 residues. The V gene's germline CDR1 is MGHRA and CDR2 YSYEKL. The CDR3 region has the DNA TGCGCCAGCAGCCAGGAGAACGACAGGGGGCGCAACTATGGCTACACCTTC. Translated: CASSQENDRGRNYGYTF.